This TCR beta chain was recovered during a study of graft-versus-host responses after intestinal transplantation. The repertoire was sequenced with immunoSEQ multiplex PCR; TCRdb's copy has only in-frame clones and lacks some. The table has some 140,000 clones, roughly nine tenths seen once. On this clone itself: Antigen specificity is unknown.

Per germline, CDR1 SGHRS and CDR2 YFSETQ. Trimming removed 0 bases from V and 11 bases from J, with 11 bases in between. This CDR3 contains 12 residues. The chain is built from TRBV5-1 and TRBJ1-1; tentatively, D is TRBD1 (5 bases). This sequence originates from a human donor who received an intestinal transplant. This specimen was unstimulated CD4+ T cells sorted from spleen or lymph node cells, taken before intestinal transplant. CDR3 loop: CASSLERGVAFF. The CDR3 bases are TGCGCCAGCAGCTTGGAGCGAGGGGTCGCTTTCTTT.